This T cell receptor (beta chain) stems from a study of shared clonotypes between healthy human individuals. The assay was immunoSEQ multiplex PCR, and TCRdb's table has in-frame clones only and misses some. The sample includes about 2.2 million clones, approximately 92% of them seen just once. Naive CD8 cells lacked CD45RO and underwent positive selection for CCR7, leaving out terminally differentiated effector memory CD45RA+ cells. J lost 4 bases, V lost 6 bases, and 10 bases had no gene match. CDR1 KGHSH and CDR2 LQKENI come from the germline V gene. This CDR3 spans 17 amino acids. This receptor was taken from a man younger than 30 in good health. Some clones in this sample may be carry-over from other donors' samples. The J gene is TRBJ1-4, the V gene TRBV18, with 11 bases fitting TRBD1. The sample consisted of naive CD8+ T cells from PBMCs. DNA of the CDR3: TGTGCCAGCTCTGCAGCCCCGGGACAGGGGGATAATGAAAAACTGTTTTTT. Amino acids: CASSAAPGQGDNEKLFF.